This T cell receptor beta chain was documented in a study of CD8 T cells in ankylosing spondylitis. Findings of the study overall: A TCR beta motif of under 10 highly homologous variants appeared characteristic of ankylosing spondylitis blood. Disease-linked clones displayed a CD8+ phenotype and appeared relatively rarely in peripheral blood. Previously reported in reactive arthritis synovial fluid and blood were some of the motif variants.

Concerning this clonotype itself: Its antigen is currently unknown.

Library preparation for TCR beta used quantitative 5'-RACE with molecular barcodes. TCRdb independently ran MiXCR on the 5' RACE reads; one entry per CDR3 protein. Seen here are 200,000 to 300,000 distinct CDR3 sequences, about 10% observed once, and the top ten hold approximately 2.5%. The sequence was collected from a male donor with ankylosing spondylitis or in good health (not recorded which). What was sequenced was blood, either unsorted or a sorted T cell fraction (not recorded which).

CDR3 residues: CASSIRQVPYEQYF. The CDR3, as DNA: TGTGCCAGCAGCATAAGACAGGTCCCCTACGAGCAGTACTTC. The genes are TRBV7-9 and TRBJ2-7, with D perhaps matching TRBD1 (6 bases). Trimming shortened V by 5 bases and J by 2 bases, and 13 bases separated the two germline ends. The germline V gene encodes CDR1 SEHNR and CDR2 FQNEAQ (reference sequence). The CDR3 is made up of 14 amino acids.